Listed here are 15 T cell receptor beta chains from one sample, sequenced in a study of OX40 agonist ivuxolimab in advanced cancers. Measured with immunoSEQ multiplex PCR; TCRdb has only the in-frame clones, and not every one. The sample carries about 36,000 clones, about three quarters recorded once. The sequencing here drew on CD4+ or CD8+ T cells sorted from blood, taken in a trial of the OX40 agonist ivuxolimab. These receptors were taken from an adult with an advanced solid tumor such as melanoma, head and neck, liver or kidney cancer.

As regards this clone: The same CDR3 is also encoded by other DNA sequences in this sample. CDR3 nucleotide sequence: TGTGCCACCCGAGACAGAGGGCGTGAAAAACTGTTTTTT. Translated: CATRDRGREKLFF. This chain joins TRBV27 and TRBJ1-4; a possible D gene is TRBD1 (5 bases). CDR3 size: 13 residues. The V and J ends lost 10 bases and 7 bases respectively, with 16 bases between them. CDR1 and CDR2 (germline): MNHEY, SMNVEV (reference sequence).

This chain's CDR3 is CASSPTTRYTEAFF. CDR3 DNA: TGTGCCAGCAGCCCCACGACGAGGTACACTGAAGCTTTCTTT. The chain combines TRBV9 with TRBJ1-1; D is undetermined. The V gene lost 4 bases and the J gene lost 3 bases, with 13 bases spanning the gap. Per germline, CDR1 SGDLS and CDR2 YYNGEE. This CDR3 spans 14 amino acids.

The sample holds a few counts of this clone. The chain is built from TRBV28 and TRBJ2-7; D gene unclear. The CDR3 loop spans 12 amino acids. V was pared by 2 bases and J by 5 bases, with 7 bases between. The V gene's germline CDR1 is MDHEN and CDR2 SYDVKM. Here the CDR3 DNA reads TGTGCCAGCAGTTTAAGAGGTAACGAGCAGTACTTC. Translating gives CASSLRGNEQYF.

CDR3 in amino acids: CASSPLQGAVETQYF. The CDR3 DNA reads TGCGCCAGCAGCCCATTACAGGGGGCCGTAGAGACCCAGTACTTC. This sequence joins TRBV5-1 and TRBJ2-5; 9 bases are shared with TRBD1. Per the germline V gene, CDR1 is SGHRS and CDR2 is YFSETQ. The CDR3 spans 15 residues. V gave up 4 bases and J gave up 4 bases; unmatched junction bases: 8.

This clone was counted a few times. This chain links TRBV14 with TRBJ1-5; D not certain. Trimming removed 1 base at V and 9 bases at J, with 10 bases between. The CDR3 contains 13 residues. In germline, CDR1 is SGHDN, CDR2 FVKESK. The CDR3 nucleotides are TGTGCCAGCAGCCAAGTCGTTGGTGGGCCCCAGCATTTT. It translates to CASSQVVGGPQHF.

The CDR3 protein is CASSFGHRATGELFF. DNA of the CDR3: TGTGCCAGCAGTTTTGGTCACAGGGCCACCGGGGAGCTGTTTTTT. The chain combines TRBV28 with TRBJ2-2, with D possibly TRBD1 on 6 matching bases. Germline values: CDR1 MDHEN, CDR2 SYDVKM. This CDR3 has 15 amino acids. Between the trimmed V and J ends, which lost 3 bases and 4 bases, there was a span of 12 bases.

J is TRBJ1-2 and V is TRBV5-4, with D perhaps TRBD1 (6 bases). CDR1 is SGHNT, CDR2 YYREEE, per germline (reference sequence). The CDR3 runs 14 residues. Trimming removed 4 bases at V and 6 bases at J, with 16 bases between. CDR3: CASSHTTGWDGYTF. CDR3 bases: TGTGCCAGCAGCCATACCACAGGGTGGGATGGCTACACCTTC.

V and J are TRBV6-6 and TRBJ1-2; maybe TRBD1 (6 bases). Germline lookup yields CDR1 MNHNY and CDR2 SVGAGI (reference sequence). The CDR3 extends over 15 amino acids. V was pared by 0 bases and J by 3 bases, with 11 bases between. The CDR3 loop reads CASSYSPGQYYGYTF. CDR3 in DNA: TGTGCCAGCAGTTACTCCCCGGGACAATACTATGGCTACACCTTC.

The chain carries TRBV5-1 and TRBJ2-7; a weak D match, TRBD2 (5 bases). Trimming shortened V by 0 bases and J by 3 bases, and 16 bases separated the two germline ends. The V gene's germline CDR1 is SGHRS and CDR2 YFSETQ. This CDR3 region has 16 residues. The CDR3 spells CASSLVLGQENYEQYF. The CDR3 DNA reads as TGCGCCAGCAGCTTGGTACTAGGGCAGGAGAACTACGAGCAGTACTTC.

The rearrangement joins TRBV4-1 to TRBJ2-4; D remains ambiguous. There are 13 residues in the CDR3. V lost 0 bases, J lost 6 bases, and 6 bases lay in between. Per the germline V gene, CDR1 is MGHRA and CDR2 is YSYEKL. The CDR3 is CASSQETSNIQYF. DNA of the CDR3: TGCGCCAGCAGCCAAGAGACATCAAACATTCAGTACTTC.

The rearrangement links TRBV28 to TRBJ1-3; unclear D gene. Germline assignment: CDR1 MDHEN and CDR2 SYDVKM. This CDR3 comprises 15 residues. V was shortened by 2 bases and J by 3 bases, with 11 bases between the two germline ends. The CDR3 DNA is TGTGCCAGCAGTTTAGGCCTGTTGGGTGGAAACACCATATATTTT. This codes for CASSLGLLGGNTIYF.

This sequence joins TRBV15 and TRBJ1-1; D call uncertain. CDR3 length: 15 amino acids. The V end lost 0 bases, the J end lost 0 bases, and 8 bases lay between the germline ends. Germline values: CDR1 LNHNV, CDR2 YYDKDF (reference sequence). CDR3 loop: CATSRDRNVNTEAFF. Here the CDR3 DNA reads TGTGCCACCAGCAGAGATCGCAATGTGAACACTGAAGCTTTCTTT. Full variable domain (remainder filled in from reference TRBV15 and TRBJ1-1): DAMVIQNPRYQVTQFGKPVTLSCSQTLNHNVMYWYQQKSSQAPKLLFHYYDKDFNNEADTPDNFQSRRPNTSFCFLDIRSPGLGDTAMYLCATSRDRNVNTEAFFGQGTRLTVV.

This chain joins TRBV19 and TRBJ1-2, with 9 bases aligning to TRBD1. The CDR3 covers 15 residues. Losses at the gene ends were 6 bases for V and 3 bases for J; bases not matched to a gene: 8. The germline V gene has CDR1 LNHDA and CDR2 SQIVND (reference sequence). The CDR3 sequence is CASSFPGQGDYGYTF. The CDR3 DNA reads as TGTGCCAGTAGCTTCCCGGGACAGGGAGACTATGGCTACACCTTC. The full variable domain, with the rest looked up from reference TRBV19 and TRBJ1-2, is DGGITQSPKYLFRKEGQNVTLSCEQNLNHDAMYWYRQDPGQGLRLIYYSQIVNDFQKGDIAEGYSVSREKKESFPLTVTSAQKNPTAFYLCASSFPGQGDYGYTFGSGTRLTVV.

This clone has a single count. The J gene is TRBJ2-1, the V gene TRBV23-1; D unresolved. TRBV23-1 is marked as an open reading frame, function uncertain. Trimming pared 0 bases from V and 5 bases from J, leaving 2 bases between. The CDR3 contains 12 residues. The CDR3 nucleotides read TGCGCCAGCAGTCAATCAAACAATGAGCAGTTCTTC. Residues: CASSQSNNEQFF.

Here the CDR3 DNA reads TGTGCCAGCTCACCACCTTCCGCTGGGGCCAACGTCCTGACTTTC. Its protein product is CASSPPSAGANVLTF. The chain links TRBV18 to TRBJ2-6; D is ambiguous. The ends were cut back, 0 bases at V and 2 bases at J, with 5 bases in the middle. The CDR3 is made up of 15 amino acids. Germline lookup yields CDR1 KGHSH and CDR2 LQKENI.